The clone carrying this T cell receptor beta chain was counted between two and nine times. Its specificity is unknown. As TCR cDNA was made by 5'RACE template switching, a universal primer site and UMIs were added. TCRdb reprocessed the 5' RACE reads with MiXCR, giving one entry per CDR3 protein. The table records roughly 49,000 distinct CDR3 sequences, around 7% of them present only once. This sample was taken from a study of T cells after yellow fever vaccination. Findings and caveats of the study: Re-detected after boosting: most primary clones, 96% of CD4 and 88% of CD8. A minor fraction of clonotypes spanned both CD4 and CD8 compartments.

Trimming cost V 2 bases and J 2 bases, with 23 bases left between them. The CDR3 extends over 19 amino acids. This sample comprised CD8+ T cells sorted from PBMCs, obtained approximately 16 days after the first yellow fever vaccination. The J gene is TRBJ2-3, the V gene TRBV12-3 or TRBV12-4, with D tentatively TRBD1 (6 bases). The source of this sequence is a man aged 18-30 years who received the YFV17D yellow fever vaccine. The DNA for the CDR3 is TGTGCCAGCAGTTTATTTCAAATGTCGTACAGGGATTTCACAGATACGCAGTATTTT. As protein: CASSLFQMSYRDFTDTQYF.